This is a list of T cell receptor beta chains from one sample in a study of monozygotic twins with inflammatory bowel disease. From the 5' RACE reads, TCRdb lists one entry per CDR3 protein and no DNA. The sample table includes around 200,000 distinct CDR3 sequences. The sequenced material came from blood. These receptors were obtained from a human donor with ulcerative colitis or Crohn's disease, or a healthy co-twin of an affected twin (not recorded which). Each CDR3 is given with its conserved first and last residue. Each record gives: V gene, J gene, CDR3 protein.

>TRBV18|TRBJ1-2
CASSLDREGGYTF
>TRBV7-8|TRBJ1-5
CASGTEARTRNQPQHF
>TRBV5-6|TRBJ2-3
CASSSTGRDTQYF
>TRBV16|TRBJ2-4
CASSQGQGGNIQYF
>TRBV6-1|TRBJ1-6
CASRPLRTDNSPLHF
>TRBV2|TRBJ2-1
CATASGGAPGTEQFF
>TRBV6-1|TRBJ1-2
CASTPDRDPLYGYTF
>TRBV20-1|TRBJ2-3
CSARHGLGADTQYF
>TRBV20-1|TRBJ1-3
CSARDPAGSGNIIYF
>TRBV6-6|TRBJ1-1
CASSHRDRNTEAFF
>TRBV20-1|TRBJ1-4
CSARGPAGDEKLFF
>TRBV19|TRBJ2-2
CASSIEGAFTGELFF
>TRBV12-3/TRBV12-4|TRBJ1-5
CASSLQQAAGRQHF
>TRBV6-5|TRBJ2-7
CASSSTGMGIYEQYF
>TRBV12-3/TRBV12-4|TRBJ1-1
CASSSGQGTEAFF
>TRBV3-1|TRBJ2-6
CASSQVSGFGANVLTF
>TRBV5-5|TRBJ2-3
CASSWVDRGPDTQYF
>TRBV5-1|TRBJ2-1
CASSTGPPERTFF
>TRBV5-1|TRBJ2-1
CASSLGIQVGNEQFF
>TRBV5-1|TRBJ1-1
CASSLEGLLNTEAFF
>TRBV5-1|TRBJ2-1
CASSPRAPLDEQFF
>TRBV6-1|TRBJ2-1
CASSDLAGGSYNEQFF
>TRBV2|TRBJ1-6
CASGSGGSYNSPLHF
>TRBV3-1|TRBJ1-1
CASSQDLGKGSEAFF
>TRBV12-3/TRBV12-4|TRBJ2-2
CASSPSDRVTGELFF
>TRBV9|TRBJ1-3
CASSPRTAMAGNTIYF
>TRBV7-8|TRBJ2-7
CASSPRLDESYEQYF
>TRBV20-1|TRBJ2-1
CSAIITTEQFF
>TRBV7-8|TRBJ2-2
CASSGLVYSGELFF
>TRBV11-2|TRBJ1-1
CASSGTGAQGEAFF
>TRBV7-9|TRBJ1-4
CASSLGQHTEKLFF
>TRBV5-1|TRBJ2-5
CASSPPEGLFQETQYF
>TRBV3-1|TRBJ2-1
CASSQLLEDSYNEQFF
>TRBV5-5|TRBJ2-2
CASSRGGPNTGELFF
>TRBV18|TRBJ1-5
CASSETHSQPQHF
>TRBV5-1|TRBJ1-1
CASSLGGLILEDTEAFF
>TRBV20-1|TRBJ1-6
CSARSTPRGSPLHF
>TRBV20-1|TRBJ2-3
CSNLAVPRGDTQYF
>TRBV5-1|TRBJ2-7
CASSLTQTGTGSEQYF
>TRBV5-1|TRBJ2-5
CASSWSARRSSETQYF
>TRBV7-3|TRBJ2-1
CASSLTAIPYNEQFF
>TRBV2|TRBJ2-1
CASSTQNNEQFF
>TRBV6-5|TRBJ2-7
CASGPGAYEQYF
>TRBV5-1|TRBJ2-2
CASSLGLAVTGELFF
>TRBV3-1|TRBJ2-1
CASSQDGGAWRYEQFF
>TRBV5-1|TRBJ2-1
CASTLSPAYNEQFF
>TRBV5-1|TRBJ2-7
CASSLSGNYEQYF
>TRBV6-1|TRBJ1-2
CASSRTGTATGYTF
>TRBV7-8|TRBJ2-5
CASSRQAPQETQYF
>TRBV11-2|TRBJ2-7
CASSSPGTYRAYEQYF
>TRBV11-2|TRBJ1-1
CASSPEPLSTEAFF
>TRBV5-1|TRBJ1-1
CASKQSRENTEAFF
>TRBV29-1|TRBJ2-3
CSGGYQDTQYF
>TRBV6-5|TRBJ1-5
CASRQGSNQPQHF
>TRBV27|TRBJ2-3
CASSSPGFPDTQYF
>TRBV6-6|TRBJ1-3
CASRPPGGNTIYF
>TRBV20-1|TRBJ2-7
CSAPDSRGSYEQYF
>TRBV4-1|TRBJ2-1
CASSQQSDLSTEQFF
>TRBV20-1|TRBJ1-5
CSANRGLGQPQHF